This TCR beta chain was recorded in a study of blood T cell repertoires in COVID-19. Study overall: COVID-19 samples collected from the United States, Italy and Spain covered acute and convalescent phases.

The V and J ends lost 0 bases and 10 bases, in that order; junction bases with no gene match: 11. The germline CDR1 and CDR2 sequences are LGHNA and YSLEER. The CDR3 is made up of 16 amino acids. As processed by the authors: Nucleated cell counts were estimated from reference gene primer amplification. This table comes from immunoSEQ multiplex PCR, and its TCRdb copy is limited to in-frame clones, with some not included. V and J calls and clone size follow that table, whereas D and trimming were derived from the DNA. The sample contains more than 85,000 clones, more than 75% of which appear only once.

The chain has TRBV4-3 and TRBJ2-1, with TRBD2 identical over 8 bases. The source is a man in his fifties with active or convalescent COVID-19. Sequenced input: peripheral blood. The CDR3 DNA reads as TGCGCCAGCAGCCAAGATATCTCGGGGGGGGCCGGGGAGCAGTTCTTC. Its protein product is CASSQDISGGAGEQFF.